The T cell receptor beta chain described here comes from a study of cytomegalovirus exposure and HLA in healthy donors. Primers included in the PCR were 60 Vbeta and 13 Jbeta primers. The method was immunoSEQ multiplex PCR; TCRdb's version includes in-frame clones alone and lacks a portion of them. The sample holds about 200,000 clones; around 80% are singletons and the top ten take about a sixth. The germline gives CDR1 SGHDN, CDR2 FVKESK. The CDR3 has 16 residues. With 1 base clipped from V and 3 bases from J, the junction kept 9 bases outside the gene matches. This rearrangement joins TRBV14 to TRBJ2-7; 7 bases line up with TRBD1. The sample taken for sequencing was PBMCs. This receptor was identified in a middle-aged man in good health and CMV-seronegative. CDR3 residues: CASSQVAGTAYYEQYF. CDR3 in DNA: TGTGCCAGCAGCCAAGTAGCCGGGACAGCCTACTACGAGCAGTACTTC.